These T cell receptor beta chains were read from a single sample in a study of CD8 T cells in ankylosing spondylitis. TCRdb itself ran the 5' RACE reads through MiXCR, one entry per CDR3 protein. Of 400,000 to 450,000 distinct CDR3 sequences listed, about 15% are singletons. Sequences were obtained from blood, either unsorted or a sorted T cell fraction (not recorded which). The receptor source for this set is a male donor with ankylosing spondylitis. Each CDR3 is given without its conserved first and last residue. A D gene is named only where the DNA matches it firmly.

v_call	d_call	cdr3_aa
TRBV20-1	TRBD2	SAPWGGNTDTQY
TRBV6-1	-	ASIIGPSGNTIY
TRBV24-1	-	ATSGSDSYEQY
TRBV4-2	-	ASSQVKVDTEAF
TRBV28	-	ASSPLLGSPF
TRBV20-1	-	SATGWGQNTEAF
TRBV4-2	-	ASSHRPWDLGVSSYEQY
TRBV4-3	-	ASSQGVTGYTDTQY
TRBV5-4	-	ASSSRAGSADIPQETQY
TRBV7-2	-	ASSFGGAEETQY
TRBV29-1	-	SVGGWAIQY
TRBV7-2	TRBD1	ASSSTGTGYDEQY
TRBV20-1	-	SASALNPQETQY
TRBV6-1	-	ASSEANIPPYEQY
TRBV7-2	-	ASSPGGKNYNEQF
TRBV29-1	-	SVQPPDTQETQY
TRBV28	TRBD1	ASRTGGSPLH
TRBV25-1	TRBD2	ASSELAGGSYNEQF
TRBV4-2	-	ASSRRTDTGELF
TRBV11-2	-	ASTSLSGHYEQY
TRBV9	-	ASSATGYSYNEQF
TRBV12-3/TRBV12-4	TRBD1	ASRRQGVAEAF
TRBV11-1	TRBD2	ASGLAGVDLEQF
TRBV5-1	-	ASAIGGGNEKLF
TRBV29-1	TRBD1	SITGGFNYGYT
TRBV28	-	ASSLSRGRDIQY
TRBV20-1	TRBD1	SASESGNRGRGNEKLF
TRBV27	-	ASSRANTGELF
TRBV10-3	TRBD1	AISESPGGEGTEAF
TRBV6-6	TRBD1	ASNGQGTSKAF
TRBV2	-	ASRVRVNYGYT
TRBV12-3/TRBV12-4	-	ASPAGGSGNTIY
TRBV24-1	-	ATSDPAEGPGNEQY
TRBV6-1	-	ASSPRSNEKLF
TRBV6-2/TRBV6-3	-	ASSYYGPVNTEAF
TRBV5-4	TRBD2	ASSLGGTRDVTDTQY
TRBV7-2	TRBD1	ASSANAGGNTEAF
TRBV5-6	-	ASSLRPSSGNTIY
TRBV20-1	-	RERPGKPPGELF
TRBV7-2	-	ASTPGFEVNHEQF
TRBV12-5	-	ASGPPTRGGTGELF
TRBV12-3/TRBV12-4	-	ASSHPRGVKGSTEAF
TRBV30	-	AWSGQMASYNEQF
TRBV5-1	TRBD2	ASSSTSGSVAYEQY
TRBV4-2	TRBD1	ASSQGEDRGSNTIY
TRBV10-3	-	AISGGTATNEKLF
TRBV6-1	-	ATKSPGSSYEQY
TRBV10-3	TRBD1	AISFPGQGGGNTIY
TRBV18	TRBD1	ASSPPQGARTEAF
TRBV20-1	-	SASAGSYEQY
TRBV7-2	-	ASSYGIGLNTEAF
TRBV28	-	ASSLIAREQF
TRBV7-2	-	ASSFLTTRTTEAF
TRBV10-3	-	AISVPAGSSSTDTQY